These T cell receptor beta chains were read from a single sample in a study of early T cells in non-severe SARS-CoV-2 infection. Each CDR3 protein gets one entry after TCRdb re-called the 5' RACE reads with MiXCR. The sample has around 49,000 distinct CDR3 sequences; 11% are singletons. The sample comprised whole blood. Receptor source: an adult who was a healthcare worker with PCR-confirmed SARS-CoV-2 infection or an uninfected control (not recorded which). The CDR3 runs from the conserved cysteine through the conserved F or W. A D gene is named only where the DNA matches it firmly. The size entry is marked missing in some rows and otherwise reads once, few, many or a size class.

size	V	D	J	DNA	CDR3
NA	TRBV11-1	NA	TRBJ2-3	TGTGCCAGCAGCGCATTAGATACGCAGTATTTT	CASSALDTQYF
many	TRBV19	NA	TRBJ2-2	TGTGCCAGTAGTATCGAACAGGTTCGACTGGCCGGGGAGCTGTTTTTT	CASSIEQVRLAGELFF
many	TRBV18	NA	TRBJ2-1	TGTGCCAGCTCACCCGCGTGGGGCTTAAGAAATGAGCAGTTCTTC	CASSPAWGLRNEQFF
many	TRBV12-3/TRBV12-4	NA	TRBJ2-6	TGTGCCAGCAGTTTCCAGCCCCTCAGGGGTTGGGCCAACGTCCTGACTTTC	CASSFQPLRGWANVLTF
many	TRBV29-1	NA	TRBJ2-6	TGCAGCGTTGAAGAGTTTGCAGGGGGGCCTGGGGCCAACGTCCTGACTTTC	CSVEEFAGGPGANVLTF
few	TRBV6-2/TRBV6-3	NA	TRBJ2-7	TGTGCCAGCAGTGACTACGAGCAGTACTTC	CASSDYEQYF
many	TRBV7-6	NA	TRBJ2-3	TGTGCCAGCAGCTCGGGGCTAGCGAGAGAGAGAGGCACAGATACGCAGTATTTT	CASSSGLARERGTDTQYF
many	TRBV7-2	NA	TRBJ2-7	TGTGCCAGCAGCTTCAATGGGGCCGCGTCCGAGCAGTACTTC	CASSFNGAASEQYF
few	TRBV20-1	NA	TRBJ2-5	TGCAGTGCTAGAGATAGTCTAGCGCCTCAGTACTTC	CSARDSLAPQYF
few	TRBV5-1	NA	TRBJ2-3	TGCGCCAGCAGCTTGGAGCGGGATACGCAGTATTTT	CASSLERDTQYF
NA	TRBV11-2	TRBD1	TRBJ1-4	TGTGCCAGCAGCTCCGCGGACAGGGGCCGGTATGAAAAACTGTTTTTT	CASSSADRGRYEKLFF
many	TRBV6-1	NA	TRBJ2-3	TGTGCCAGCAGTCACAGTGGGGTAGCGGCACCCACAGATACGCAGTATTTT	CASSHSGVAAPTDTQYF
NA	TRBV7-9	NA	TRBJ1-1	TGTGCCAGCAGCTTTCCCTCAGGGGTAGGGACTGAAGCTTTCTTT	CASSFPSGVGTEAFF
few	TRBV7-2	NA	TRBJ2-7	TGTGCCAGCAGCTTAAACCAGGGCGGGTACGAGCAGTACTTC	CASSLNQGGYEQYF
NA	TRBV10-3	TRBD2	TRBJ2-7	TGTGCCATCAGTCCGGGACTAGCGGTATCCTACGAGCAGTACTTC	CAISPGLAVSYEQYF